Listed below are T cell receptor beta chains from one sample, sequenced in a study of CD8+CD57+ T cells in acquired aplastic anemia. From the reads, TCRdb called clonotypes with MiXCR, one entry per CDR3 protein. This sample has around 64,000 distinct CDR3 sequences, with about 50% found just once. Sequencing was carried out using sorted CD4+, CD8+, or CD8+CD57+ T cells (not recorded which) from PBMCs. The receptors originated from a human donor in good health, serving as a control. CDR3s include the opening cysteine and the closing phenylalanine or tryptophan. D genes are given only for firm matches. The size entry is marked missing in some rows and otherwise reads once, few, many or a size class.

CSAGTGNTGETQYF,TGCAGTGCTGGGACAGGGAACACCGGGGAGACCCAGTACTTC,14,TRBV20-1,TRBJ2-5,TRBD1,-
CATSRGQGAASYEQYF,TGTGCCACCAGCAGAGGACAGGGGGCGGCTTCCTACGAGCAGTACTTC,16,TRBV15,TRBJ2-7,TRBD1,-
CASSLRGGGWADTQYF,TGTGCCAGTAGTCTTCGAGGGGGAGGGTGGGCAGATACGCAGTATTTT,16,TRBV19,TRBJ2-3,-,-
CASSESSEPYSGYTF,TGCGCCAGCAGTGAGTCTTCGGAGCCCTACTCTGGCTACACCTTC,15,TRBV10-1,TRBJ1-2,-,-
CASRTGTGIHTQYF,TGTGCCAGTAGGACCGGGACAGGGATTCATACACAGTATTTT,14,TRBV19,TRBJ2-3,TRBD1,-
CSRWTGNTEAFF,TGCAGCAGATGGACGGGGAACACTGAAGCTTTCTTT,12,TRBV29-1,TRBJ1-1,-,-
CSRPGLSSYEQYF,TGCAGCCGTCCGGGACTTAGCTCCTACGAGCAGTACTTC,13,TRBV29-1,TRBJ2-7,-,-
CASSSGESPLHF,TGTGCCAGCAGCTCAGGGGAATCACCCCTCCACTTT,12,TRBV7-6,TRBJ1-6,-,few
CASSESSRSYGYTF,TGCGCCAGCAGTGAGTCGTCCAGGAGCTATGGCTACACCTTC,14,TRBV10-1,TRBJ1-2,-,-
CASRPGTARYSYEQYF,TGTGCCAGCAGGCCGGGGACAGCCAGATACTCCTACGAGCAGTACTTC,16,TRBV12-3/TRBV12-4,TRBJ2-7,TRBD1,many
CASSLAPTSDTQYF,TGTGCTAGCAGCTTAGCCCCGACTTCCGATACGCAGTATTTT,14,TRBV7-7,TRBJ2-3,-,-
CASSADRGTGEQFF,TGTGCCAGCAGTGCCGACAGGGGAACGGGTGAGCAGTTCTTC,14,TRBV25-1,TRBJ2-1,TRBD1,-
CASSISGTNTEAFF,TGTGCCAGCAGCATTTCCGGCACTAACACTGAAGCTTTCTTT,14,TRBV7-8,TRBJ1-1,-,-
CASSYLAGGAGELFF,TGTGCCAGTAGTTACCTAGCGGGAGGGGCCGGGGAGCTGTTTTTT,15,TRBV19,TRBJ2-2,TRBD2,-
CASSSASGDNEQYF,TGTGCCAGCAGTTCCGCTAGCGGAGACAATGAGCAGTATTTT,14,TRBV7-3,TRBJ2-3,TRBD2,once
CASTGGQSPLHF,TGTGCCAGTACGGGGGGGCAATCACCCCTCCACTTT,12,TRBV19,TRBJ1-6,-,-
CASTTGGAATDTQYF,TGTGCCAGCACGACAGGGGGCGCAGCGACAGATACGCAGTATTTT,15,TRBV19,TRBJ2-3,TRBD1,-
CASSMAGGGTDTQYF,TGTGCCAGTAGTATGGCGGGAGGTGGGACAGATACGCAGTATTTT,15,TRBV19,TRBJ2-3,TRBD2,-
CASRENARGHYGYTF,TGTGCCAGCAGAGAAAATGCTAGGGGGCACTATGGCTACACCTTC,15,TRBV7-9,TRBJ1-2,TRBD1,many
CASRPSDRGGGGYTF,TGTGCCAGCAGACCCTCGGACAGGGGGGGAGGTGGCTACACCTTC,15,TRBV6-1,TRBJ1-2,TRBD1,many
CASSGQGSGNQPQHF,TGTGCCAGCAGTGGACAGGGGTCTGGCAATCAGCCCCAGCATTTT,15,TRBV7-2,TRBJ1-5,TRBD1,-
CASSLFGQGEETQYF,TGTGCCAGCAGCCTTTTCGGACAGGGCGAAGAGACCCAGTACTTC,15,TRBV13,TRBJ2-5,TRBD1,-
CASSQGGGYTF,TGTGCCAGCAGCCAGGGGGGAGGCTACACCTTC,11,TRBV5-5,TRBJ1-2,TRBD1,few
CASSLAQGATDTQYF,TGTGCCAGCAGCTTAGCGCAGGGGGCCACAGATACGCAGTATTTT,15,TRBV7-2,TRBJ2-3,TRBD1,many
CATRTGDFSPLHF,TGTGCCACGCGGACCGGGGATTTTTCACCCCTCCACTTT,13,TRBV2,TRBJ1-6,-,-
CASSLGRRQSQGSYGYTF,TGTGCCAGCAGCTTGGGGCGCCGCCAATCACAGGGTAGTTATGGCTACACCTTC,18,TRBV13,TRBJ1-2,-,-